These 17 T cell receptor beta chains were all obtained from the same sample, sequenced in a study of blood T cell repertoires in COVID-19. The data were produced by immunoSEQ multiplex PCR, yet TCRdb's version contains in-frame clones alone and is incomplete. The sample has just under 350,000 clones, 87% seen once. The sample taken for sequencing was peripheral blood. The receptor source for this set is a woman aged 45-65 years with COVID-19, enrolled during active disease.

The rearrangement uses TRBV6-6 and TRBJ1-1; perhaps TRBD1 as D (6 bases). The CDR3 extends over 15 amino acids. Trimming removed 2 bases at V and 2 bases at J, with 12 bases between. In germline, CDR1 is MNHNY, CDR2 SVGAGI (reference sequence). For the CDR3, the DNA is TGTGCCAGCAGTTACGGCCGGGGACACAACACTGAAGCTTTCTTT. Encoded protein: CASSYGRGHNTEAFF.

In this sample, this clone turned up a few times. The V call is TRBV6-5, the J call TRBJ2-1, with 10 bases fitting TRBD2. The V segment lost 0 bases and the J segment 4 bases; nucleotides outside the gene matches: 3. The V gene's germline CDR1 is MNHEY and CDR2 SVGAGI. There are 16 residues in the CDR3. The CDR3 region is CASSYSAAGGYNEQFF. The CDR3, as DNA: TGTGCCAGCAGTTACTCAGCAGCGGGAGGGTACAATGAGCAGTTCTTC.

The chain is built from TRBV12-5 and TRBJ2-5, with no clear D. The CDR3 totals 16 residues. Germline assignment: CDR1 LGHNT and CDR2 FRNRAP. V lost 1 base to trimming and J lost 5 bases, with 17 bases between them. CDR3 in amino acids: CASGLATGEYAETQYF. The CDR3 DNA reads as TGTGCTAGTGGTTTGGCCACTGGTGAGTATGCGGAGACCCAGTACTTC.

This clone has more than one count but fewer than ten. This CDR3 is also generated by other DNA sequences in the sample. J is TRBJ2-7 and V is TRBV5-1, with 9 bases aligning to TRBD1. The CDR3 is 14 amino acids. The germline gives CDR1 SGHRS, CDR2 YFSETQ. The J segment lost 4 bases and the V segment lost 0 bases, leaving 2 bases of the junction unmatched. The CDR3 bases are TGCGCCAGCAGCTTGGGACAGGGGGTTTACGAGCAGTACTTC. Its translation: CASSLGQGVYEQYF.

This chain joins TRBV5-1 and TRBJ1-6; 7 bases line up with TRBD1. CDR3 size: 15 residues. The germline V gene has CDR1 SGHRS and CDR2 YFSETQ. J lost 4 bases, V lost 4 bases, and 5 bases had no gene match. As DNA, the CDR3 is TGCGCCAGCAGCGCCGGGACAGCGTATAATTCACCCCTCCACTTT. Translating gives CASSAGTAYNSPLHF.

V and J are TRBV29-1 and TRBJ1-1, with 10 bases fitting TRBD1. Germline CDR1 reads SQVTM; CDR2 reads ANQGSEA. V shed 6 bases, J shed 7 bases, and the junction held 8 bases outside the gene matches. This CDR3 comprises 13 residues. The CDR3 loop is CSVLDRGEVEAFF. The CDR3 nucleotides read TGCAGCGTGCTGGACAGGGGGGAGGTTGAAGCTTTCTTT.

The rearrangement links TRBV4-3 to TRBJ2-5; D is possibly TRBD1 (5 bases). The CDR3 contains 15 residues. V lost 4 bases, J lost 0 bases, and 12 bases lay in between. Germline values: CDR1 LGHNA, CDR2 YSLEER. CDR3 region: CASSPQGTNQETQYF. The CDR3, as DNA: TGCGCCAGCAGCCCGCAGGGCACAAACCAAGAGACCCAGTACTTC.

The chain employs TRBV19 and TRBJ1-4; 8 positions match TRBD1. Germline V gene lookup returns CDR1 LNHDA and CDR2 SQIVND (reference sequence). CDR3 length: 14 amino acids. The J segment lost 5 bases and the V segment lost 7 bases, leaving 6 bases of the junction unmatched. CDR3 nucleotide sequence: TGTGCCAGTAAGGAGGACAGGGCGAATGAAAAACTGTTTTTT. Protein: CASKEDRANEKLFF.

This chain connects TRBV4-3 to TRBJ2-1; tentatively, D is TRBD2 (5 bases). The CDR3 runs 15 residues. Per germline, CDR1 LGHNA and CDR2 YSLEER. Trimming cost V 0 bases and J 6 bases, with 12 bases left between them. CDR3 in DNA: TGCGCCAGCAGCCAAGACCGGGCGGGTAGCAATGAGCAGTTCTTC. This sequence encodes CASSQDRAGSNEQFF.

The chain carries TRBV27 and TRBJ2-7; 10 bases are shared with TRBD1. Germline V gives CDR1 MNHEY, CDR2 SMNVEV (reference sequence). V trimming: 6 bases; J trimming: 4 bases; junction bases outside the gene matches: 9. The CDR3 totals 15 residues. This CDR3 is CASRSTGTGEYEQYF. CDR3 DNA: TGTGCCAGCAGATCAACGGGGACAGGGGAATACGAGCAGTACTTC.

The gene calls are TRBV7-2 and TRBJ1-2, with 7 bases lining up with TRBD1. This CDR3 has 15 residues. Losses at the gene ends were 4 bases for V and 5 bases for J; bases not matched to a gene: 10. Germline V gene sequence: CDR1 SGHTA, CDR2 FQGNSA. The DNA of the CDR3 is TGTGCCAGCAGCTCAACCTTACAGGGGAAATATGGCTACACCTTC. It yields the protein CASSSTLQGKYGYTF. Full variable domain (rest looked up from reference TRBV7-2 and TRBJ1-2): GAGVSQSPSNKVTEKGKDVELRCDPISGHTALYWYRQSLGQGLEFLIYFQGNSAPDKSGLPSDRFSAERTGGSVSTLTIQRTQQEDSAVYLCASSSTLQGKYGYTFGSGTRLTVV.

The rearrangement uses TRBV18 and TRBJ1-1; D is unclear. The germline CDR1 and CDR2 sequences are KGHSH and LQKENI. The CDR3 sequence is 12 residues long. Trimming took 4 bases from V and 8 from J, leaving 11 bases between them. CDR3 in amino acids: CASSREDGEAFF. CDR3 DNA: TGTGCCAGCTCACGGGAGGATGGGGAAGCTTTCTTT.

The chain recombines TRBV25-1 with TRBJ1-2, with a weak D call TRBD1 (6 bases). V shed 4 bases and J shed 6 bases, with 21 bases lying between them. The CDR3 has 16 amino acids. Germline values: CDR1 MGHDK, CDR2 SYGVNS. The DNA of the CDR3 is TGTGCCAGCAGTGCAAATCGGGACACCCTTGGACATGGCTACACCTTC. As protein: CASSANRDTLGHGYTF.

The chain recombines TRBV6-4 with TRBJ2-1, with a weak D call TRBD2 (5 bases). CDR3 length equals 13 residues. The ends were cut back, 6 bases at V and 7 bases at J, with 13 bases in the middle. Germline V lookup: CDR1 MRHNA, CDR2 SNTAGT. The CDR3 coding sequence is TGTGCCAGCAGCCCCCGGGGATCTAATGAGCAGTTCTTC. It specifies CASSPRGSNEQFF.

The genes are TRBV6-5 and TRBJ1-1; tentatively, D is TRBD1 (5 bases). There are 14 residues in the CDR3. The V gene lost 2 bases and the J gene lost 5 bases, with 12 bases spanning the gap. From germline, CDR1 is MNHEY and CDR2 SVGAGI. This chain's CDR3 is CASSYGGEETEAFF. The CDR3 DNA sequence: TGTGCCAGCAGTTACGGGGGGGAGGAGACTGAAGCTTTCTTT.

The chain uses TRBV7-8 and TRBJ2-3; D is perhaps TRBD2 (5 bases). Trimming took off 5 bases at V and 1 base at J, with 10 bases between the two ends. This CDR3 comprises 14 residues. Germline V gives CDR1 SGHVS, CDR2 FQNEAQ. The CDR3 bases are TGTGCCAGCAGCGCCGGACTGGGCACAGATACGCAGTATTTT. This gives the protein CASSAGLGTDTQYF.

The chain has TRBV5-6 and TRBJ2-7; TRBD1 aligns across 10 bases. Trimming cost V 6 bases and J 2 bases; bases outside gene matches: 11. The V gene's germline CDR1 is SGHDT and CDR2 YYEEEE. This CDR3 is 16 amino acids long. In DNA form, the CDR3 reads TGTGCCAGCAACCTGCTCTTTGGACAGGGGGCCTACGAGCAGTACTTC. This sequence encodes CASNLLFGQGAYEQYF.